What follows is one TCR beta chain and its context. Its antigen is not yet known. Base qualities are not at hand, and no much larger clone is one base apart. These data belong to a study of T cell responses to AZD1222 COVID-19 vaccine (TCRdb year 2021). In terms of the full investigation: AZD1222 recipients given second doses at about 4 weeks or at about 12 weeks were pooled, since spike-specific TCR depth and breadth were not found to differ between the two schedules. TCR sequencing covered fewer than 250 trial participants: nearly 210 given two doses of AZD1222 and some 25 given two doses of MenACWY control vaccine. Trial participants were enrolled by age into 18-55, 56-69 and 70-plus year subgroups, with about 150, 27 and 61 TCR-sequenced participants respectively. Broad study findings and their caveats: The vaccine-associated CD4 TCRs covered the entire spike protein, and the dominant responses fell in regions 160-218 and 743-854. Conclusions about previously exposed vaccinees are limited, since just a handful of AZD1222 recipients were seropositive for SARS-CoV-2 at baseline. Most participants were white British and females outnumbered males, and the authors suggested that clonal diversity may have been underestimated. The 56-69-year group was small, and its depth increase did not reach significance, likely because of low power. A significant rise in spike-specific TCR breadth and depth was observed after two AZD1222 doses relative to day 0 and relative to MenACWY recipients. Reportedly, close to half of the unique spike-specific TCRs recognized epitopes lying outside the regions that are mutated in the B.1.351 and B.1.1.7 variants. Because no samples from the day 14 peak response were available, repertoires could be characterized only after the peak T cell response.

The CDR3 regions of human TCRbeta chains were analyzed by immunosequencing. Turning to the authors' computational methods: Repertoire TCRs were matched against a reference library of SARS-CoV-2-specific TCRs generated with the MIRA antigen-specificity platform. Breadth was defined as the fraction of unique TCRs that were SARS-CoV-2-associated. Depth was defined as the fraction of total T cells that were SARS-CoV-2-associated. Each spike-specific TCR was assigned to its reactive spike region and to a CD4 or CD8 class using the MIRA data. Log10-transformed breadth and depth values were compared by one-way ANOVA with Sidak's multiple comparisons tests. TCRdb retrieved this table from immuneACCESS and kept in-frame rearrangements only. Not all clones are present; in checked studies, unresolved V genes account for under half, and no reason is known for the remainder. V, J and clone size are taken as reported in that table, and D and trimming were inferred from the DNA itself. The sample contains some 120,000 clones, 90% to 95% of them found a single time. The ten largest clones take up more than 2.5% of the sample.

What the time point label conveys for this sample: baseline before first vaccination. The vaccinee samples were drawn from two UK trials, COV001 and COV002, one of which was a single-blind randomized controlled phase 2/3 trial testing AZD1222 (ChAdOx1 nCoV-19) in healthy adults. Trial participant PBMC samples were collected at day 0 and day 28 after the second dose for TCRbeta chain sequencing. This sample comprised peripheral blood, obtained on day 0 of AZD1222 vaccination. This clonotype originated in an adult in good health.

The nucleotides are TGCGCCAGCAGTGTGGACAGGGCTCAAGAGACCCAGTACTTC. Protein translation: CASSVDRAQETQYF. The rearranged chain carries TRBV10-1 and TRBJ2-5; TRBD1 fits 8 bases in the junction. Here V drops 4 bases and J drops 2 bases, and the junction holds 3 bases not matched to any gene. Via the germline V gene (reference sequence), CDR1 is WNHNN and CDR2 SYGVQD. There are 14 amino acids in the CDR3, from cysteine to phenylalanine inclusive. The kept DNA is CDR3 alone, 42 bases in frame from the first base.